A selection of T cell receptor beta chains follows, all from one sample in a study of cytomegalovirus exposure and HLA in healthy donors. Here immunoSEQ multiplex PCR was the method, and the copy in TCRdb shows in-frame clones only, minus some. The sample lists about 160,000 clones; 60% to 85% were seen once. Specimen: PBMCs. These TCRs come from a middle-aged woman in good health and CMV-seronegative. CDR3s include the opening cysteine and the closing phenylalanine or tryptophan. The D gene is left open where the match is weak. Clone size is shown for a subset of rows, as once, few, many or a class of expanded clone.

NA TRBJ1-2 NA TRBV5-1 14 TGCGCCAGCAGCTATACAGAGCAAGGATATGGCTACACCTTC CASSYTEQGYGYTF
NA TRBJ1-2 few TRBV5-6 14 TGTGCCAGCAGCTACCCGACAGAGACCTATGGCTACACCTTC CASSYPTETYGYTF
TRBD2 TRBJ2-1 NA TRBV27 15 TGTGCCAGCGGTCCAACTAGCGGGGGATACAATGAGCAGTTCTTC CASGPTSGGYNEQFF
TRBD2 TRBJ2-1 NA TRBV10-3 13 TGTGCCGGGAGCGGGGACGTTTACAATGAGCAGTTCTTC CAGSGDVYNEQFF
TRBD1 TRBJ1-2 few TRBV6-1 14 TGTGCCAGCAGTGCACGACAGGGGATGGGAGGCTACACCTTC CASSARQGMGGYTF
TRBD1 TRBJ1-1 NA TRBV4-2 17 TGTGCCAGCAGCCAAGTAGGTAACGGAGGGGGCGCGTCTGAAGCTTTCTTT CASSQVGNGGGASEAFF
NA TRBJ1-4 NA TRBV5-1 16 TGCGCCAGCAGCCCTTCCACGACACATAAACGGGAAAAACTGTTTTTT CASSPSTTHKREKLFF
TRBD2 TRBJ2-7 NA TRBV6-6 13 TGTGCCAGCAGTTTCGGGCGGGGGGGGGAGCAGTACTTC CASSFGRGGEQYF
NA TRBJ2-1 NA TRBV7-9 18 TGTGCCAGCAGCTTACCCCGCGACTCGCCTAGTAGTCTCTATGAGCAGTTCTTC CASSLPRDSPSSLYEQFF
TRBD1 TRBJ2-7 few TRBV4-1 17 TGCGCCAGCAGCCAAGACAGTAGCAGGGGGCTAGGGTACGAGCAGTACTTC CASSQDSSRGLGYEQYF
NA TRBJ2-1 few TRBV10-1 15 TGCGCCAGCAGTGCCCACAGGGAGGGTGGCAATGAGCAGTTCTTC CASSAHREGGNEQFF
TRBD1 TRBJ2-1 NA TRBV4-1 16 TGCGCCAGCAGCCGACCTCGGGGGACAGGGGCCGGTGAGCAGTTCTTC CASSRPRGTGAGEQFF
NA TRBJ2-5 few TRBV15 15 TGTGCCACCAGCAGAGGCCAGGGAGGTCCGGAGACCCAGTACTTC CATSRGQGGPETQYF
NA TRBJ1-2 NA TRBV5-1 16 TGCGCCAGCAGCGTTGGAAGGGGTTCCTTGGGCTATGGCTACACCTTC CASSVGRGSLGYGYTF
NA TRBJ2-2 NA TRBV11-2 15 TGTGCCAGCAGCTTAGTTAGTGAATGGACCGGGGAGCTGTTTTTT CASSLVSEWTGELFF